Listed below are T cell receptor beta chains from one sample, sequenced in a study of blood T cell repertoires in COVID-19. Measured with immunoSEQ multiplex PCR; TCRdb has only the in-frame clones, and not every one. The repertoire holds approximately 300,000 clones, around four fifths seen once, with over 3.5% in the top ten. Sequencing input: peripheral blood. All receptors come from a woman between 45 and 65 years old with active or convalescent COVID-19. The CDR3 runs from the conserved cysteine through the conserved F or W. A D gene is named only where the DNA matches it firmly. A row's size may be missing; if present it is once, few, many or a size class.

j_call,d_call,clone_size,v_call,cdr3_aa,cdr3_nt
TRBJ1-1,TRBD1,NA,TRBV6-1,CASSDRDRVRGEAFF,TGTGCCAGCAGTGACCGCGACAGGGTGAGGGGTGAAGCTTTCTTT
TRBJ2-1,TRBD2,NA,TRBV5-1,CASSPDPSGPLDEQFF,TGCGCCAGCAGCCCTGACCCTAGCGGGCCCCTCGATGAGCAGTTCTTC
TRBJ1-2,NA,NA,TRBV30,CAWSLTSPGYTF,TGTGCCTGGAGCCTAACGTCGCCTGGCTACACCTTC
TRBJ2-7,TRBD1,NA,TRBV5-1,CASSTRQGDAYEQYF,TGCGCCAGCAGCACCCGACAGGGGGACGCCTACGAGCAGTACTTC
TRBJ2-5,NA,few,TRBV6-1,CASSEGPAGETQYF,TGTGCCAGCAGTGAAGGGCCAGCGGGAGAGACCCAGTACTTC
TRBJ2-5,NA,NA,TRBV7-8,CASSGQRYQETQYF,TGTGCCAGCAGTGGACAGCGGTACCAAGAGACCCAGTACTTC
TRBJ2-1,NA,NA,TRBV4-1,CASSPRPRFRGNEQFF,TGCGCCAGCAGCCCGCGGCCCAGGTTCCGGGGCAATGAGCAGTTCTTC
TRBJ1-1,NA,NA,TRBV28,CASSGAGGRLGEAFF,TGTGCCAGCAGTGGGGCGGGGGGGCGCTTAGGTGAAGCTTTCTTT
TRBJ2-3,NA,NA,TRBV29-1,CSVGGTRDSSGDTQYF,TGCAGCGTCGGGGGAACTCGGGACTCGAGTGGAGATACGCAGTATTTT
TRBJ2-7,NA,NA,TRBV18,CASSPLSGVGSYEQYF,TGTGCCAGCTCACCACTGAGCGGAGTGGGGTCCTACGAGCAGTACTTC
TRBJ2-7,TRBD2,NA,TRBV6-1,CASSGESRTGGNYEQYF,TGTGCCAGCAGTGGAGAATCTCGTACGGGAGGGAACTACGAGCAGTACTTC
TRBJ2-7,NA,NA,TRBV10-3,CAISESTGHFSYEQYF,TGTGCCATCAGTGAGTCGACGGGACACTTCTCCTACGAGCAGTACTTC
TRBJ1-5,NA,NA,TRBV4-1,CASSQESGHQPQHF,TGCGCCAGCAGCCAAGAGTCAGGGCATCAGCCCCAGCATTTT
TRBJ1-1,NA,NA,TRBV29-1,CSVQGGRTEAFF,TGCAGCGTACAGGGCGGTCGAACTGAAGCTTTCTTT
TRBJ2-7,TRBD2,NA,TRBV27,CASRTPSDSGRRVYEQYF,TGTGCCAGCAGAACGCCTAGTGATAGCGGGAGAAGGGTCTACGAGCAGTACTTC
TRBJ2-1,TRBD2,once,TRBV6-5,CASSLAGPPFNEQFF,TGTGCCAGCAGTCTAGCGGGCCCCCCCTTCAATGAGCAGTTCTTC
TRBJ2-7,NA,NA,TRBV28,CASNLGRRYYEQYF,TGTGCCAGCAACTTAGGGAGGCGCTACTACGAGCAGTACTTC
TRBJ1-2,NA,once,TRBV5-6,CASSQKLVPGGDRYGYTF,TGTGCCAGCAGCCAAAAATTGGTACCTGGGGGCGATAGATATGGCTACACCTTC
TRBJ2-1,NA,NA,TRBV28,CASSPSFNEQFF,TGTGCCAGCAGCCCGAGTTTCAATGAGCAGTTCTTC
TRBJ2-5,TRBD1,NA,TRBV5-5,CASSSDRQETQYF,TGTGCCAGCAGCTCGGACAGGCAGGAGACCCAGTACTTC
TRBJ2-4,TRBD1,NA,TRBV5-1,CASSPRDRGLAKNIQYF,TGCGCCAGCAGCCCCCGAGACAGGGGCTTAGCCAAAAACATTCAGTACTTC